These T cell receptor beta chains were read from a single sample in a study of chemoradiotherapy in HPV16-positive cancers. Assay: immunoSEQ multiplex PCR; the TCRdb copy retains only in-frame clones and omits some. The repertoire includes fewer than 2,500 clones, around 89% of them detected once, and approximately 5.4% sits in the top ten. This specimen consisted of tumor tissue, obtained from a patient who underwent chemoradiotherapy. Receptors were obtained from a human donor with HPV-associated anogenital cancer. Both conserved end residues are part of each CDR3. The D gene is left open where the match is weak. Rows give clone size only sometimes, using once, few, many, or a class for an expanded clone.

J gene | clone size | D gene | V gene | CDR3 DNA | CDR3 protein
TRBJ2-1 | . | TRBD2 | TRBV30 | TGTGCCTGGAGCCCCTATAGCGGGGGGGATGAGCAGTTCTTC | CAWSPYSGGDEQFF
TRBJ1-6 | few | TRBD1 | TRBV2 | TGTGCCAGCGAACCGGGACAGGGGGATTCACCCCTCCACTTT | CASEPGQGDSPLHF
TRBJ1-5 | . | . | TRBV13 | TGTGCCAGCAGCTTGGGGCCTAGCAATCAGCCCCAGCATTTT | CASSLGPSNQPQHF
TRBJ2-1 | . | TRBD2 | TRBV5-8 | TGTGCCAGCAGCTTCCCCTCAGCGGGGGGGCTCCTTGAGCAGTTCTTC | CASSFPSAGGLLEQFF
TRBJ2-6 | few | TRBD2 | TRBV15 | TGTGCCACCAGCGGTACGGGGGGTGGTGGGGCCAACGTCCTGACTTTC | CATSGTGGGGANVLTF
TRBJ2-5 | . | . | TRBV6-5 | TGTGCCAGCAGTCGGGACCCAGAAGAGACCCAGTACTTC | CASSRDPEETQYF
TRBJ2-5 | . | . | TRBV6-4 | TGTGCCAGCAGTGAGACGACGGGGAGGACCCAGTACTTC | CASSETTGRTQYF
TRBJ2-7 | . | . | TRBV7-8 | TGTGCCAGCAGCTTAGAATATCGGGGCTACGAGCAGTACTTC | CASSLEYRGYEQYF
TRBJ1-5 | . | . | TRBV6-6 | TGTGCCAGCAGTTACTCGTGGGACCGGTCTCCCCAGCCCCAGCATTTT | CASSYSWDRSPQPQHF
TRBJ2-7 | few | . | TRBV4-3 | TGCGCCAGCAGCCAAGATCTCTGGGGCTCAGGGTACGAGCAGTACTTC | CASSQDLWGSGYEQYF
TRBJ1-1 | once | TRBD1 | TRBV4-1 | TGCGCCAGCCGAATCACAGGGGGTTGGACTGCTGAAGCTTTCTTT | CASRITGGWTAEAFF
TRBJ1-3 | . | . | TRBV9 | TGTGCCAGCAGCGCCTCAGGGTCGGACACCATATATTTT | CASSASGSDTIYF
TRBJ2-3 | . | . | TRBV25-1 | TGTGCCAGCAGTTTATACGCAACAGAAGTCACAGATACGCAGTATTTT | CASSLYATEVTDTQYF
TRBJ1-4 | . | TRBD1 | TRBV4-3 | TGCGCCAGCAGCCAAAACAGGGGGGAAAAACTGTTTTTT | CASSQNRGEKLFF
TRBJ2-2 | . | . | TRBV5-4 | TGTGCCAGCAGCTTGGGGGCGGATTACACCGGGGAGCTGTTTTTT | CASSLGADYTGELFF
TRBJ2-5 | . | TRBD1 | TRBV29-1 | TGCAGCGTATCCGGGACAGGGACGATCGAGACCCAGTACTTC | CSVSGTGTIETQYF
TRBJ2-7 | . | TRBD2 | TRBV4-2 | TGTGCCAGCAGCCCCCTAGCGGGGGGGCTCGAGCAGTACTTC | CASSPLAGGLEQYF
TRBJ2-3 | . | . | TRBV9 | TGTGCCAGCAGCGCCGCCGGAAGACAGAATACGCAGTATTTT | CASSAAGRQNTQYF
TRBJ1-2 | . | . | TRBV4-3 | TGCGCCAGCAGCCAAGCTGGCCTAGACAGCGGCTATGGCTACACCTTC | CASSQAGLDSGYGYTF
TRBJ1-3 | . | . | TRBV5-4 | TGTGCCAGCAGCTTTCTAGGGGATGGTGGAAACACCATATATTTT | CASSFLGDGGNTIYF
TRBJ1-1 | . | . | TRBV29-1 | TGCAGCGTTGAGGCCATTAGAGGCACTGAAGCTTTCTTT | CSVEAIRGTEAFF
TRBJ2-2 | . | TRBD1 | TRBV18 | TGTGCCAGCTCTGCATCTTCCCGGGACAGCGACACCGGGGAGCTGTTTTTT | CASSASSRDSDTGELFF
TRBJ1-5 | . | . | TRBV6-5 | TGTGCCAGCAGGAACCGGGACATCCCCAATCAGCCCCAGCATTTT | CASRNRDIPNQPQHF
TRBJ2-1 | . | . | TRBV28 | TGTGCCAGCCTCTCTGAGGGTTTAAATGAGCAGTTCTTC | CASLSEGLNEQFF
TRBJ2-1 | . | . | TRBV7-9 | TGTGCCAGCAGCTCAAACTTCCGGGGAACCAATGAGCAGTTCTTC | CASSSNFRGTNEQFF
TRBJ1-2 | . | TRBD1 | TRBV2 | TGTGCCAGCAGGCTCGACAGGGTGAGGAACTATGGCTACACCTTC | CASRLDRVRNYGYTF
TRBJ1-1 | once | . | TRBV27 | TGTGCCAGCAGTTTAGACATTGGGAACACTGAAGCTTTCTTT | CASSLDIGNTEAFF
TRBJ1-2 | . | TRBD1 | TRBV6-5 | TGTGCCAGCAGTTACCTAGGACAGGGGGTATATGGCTACACCTTC | CASSYLGQGVYGYTF
TRBJ2-3 | . | TRBD2 | TRBV30 | TGTGCCTGTCCTCCCGGTAGCGGGGGATCAGATACGCAGTATTTT | CACPPGSGGSDTQYF
TRBJ1-4 | . | . | TRBV28 | TGTGCCAGCAGTCAAACAGGGTATCGTGAAAAACTGTTTTTT | CASSQTGYREKLFF
TRBJ2-7 | . | TRBD1 | TRBV7-2 | TGTGCCAGCAGCTTAGGGGGACAGGGAAGGGAGCAGTACTTC | CASSLGGQGREQYF
TRBJ2-7 | . | TRBD1 | TRBV11-2 | TGTGCCAGCAGCTTAGCCGGGACAGGGTACCTCAACGAGCAGTACTTC | CASSLAGTGYLNEQYF
TRBJ1-1 | . | TRBD1 | TRBV10-1 | TGCGCCAGCAGTCGGACAGGCACTGAAGCTTTCTTT | CASSRTGTEAFF
TRBJ1-1 | . | . | TRBV7-9 | TGTGCCAGCAGCCTCTTAGACAGACACCTTTTAGGGGAAGCTTTCTTT | CASSLLDRHLLGEAFF
TRBJ1-4 | . | TRBD1 | TRBV29-1 | TGCAGCGTCCAGGGGGGGAATGAAAAACTGTTTTTT | CSVQGGNEKLFF
TRBJ2-5 | . | . | TRBV18 | TGTGCCAGCTCACAAACCGGACAGACGAACCAAGAGACCCAGTACTTC | CASSQTGQTNQETQYF
TRBJ2-3 | once | . | TRBV11-3 | TGTGCCAGCAGCCCAGCAGGGTGGCGTCAAGATACGCAGTATTTT | CASSPAGWRQDTQYF
TRBJ2-6 | . | . | TRBV11-2 | TGTGCCAGCAGCCCCGATTCCACTGGGGCCAACGTCCTGACTTTC | CASSPDSTGANVLTF